Given below is one T cell receptor (beta chain) in context. Its antigen is not identified. Here immunoSEQ multiplex PCR was the method, and the copy in TCRdb shows in-frame clones only, minus some. Of roughly 92,000 clones in the sample, around 90% were seen once. The sample is drawn from a study of OX40 agonist ivuxolimab in advanced cancers. About the study: Hepatocellular carcinoma, melanoma, renal cell or head and neck cancer was diagnosed in the dose-escalation patients. Study-wide results and caveats: Researchers report that CD8+ T cells had, on average, more expanded clones than CD4+.

Germline V gene sequence: CDR1 LNHNV, CDR2 YYDKDF (reference sequence). Between the trimmed V and J ends, which lost 0 bases and 6 bases, there was a span of 12 bases. CDR3 size: 15 residues. It was autoimmune disease history or systemic immunosuppression that excluded patients. The source of this sequence is an adult with an advanced solid tumor such as melanoma, head and neck, liver or kidney cancer. The chain is built from TRBV15 and TRBJ2-1; D is unclear. The sample was CD4+ or CD8+ T cells sorted from blood, taken in a trial of the OX40 agonist ivuxolimab. The CDR3 is CATSRDRRLVNEQFF. The DNA of the CDR3 is TGTGCCACCAGCAGAGATCGGAGACTCGTCAATGAGCAGTTCTTC. The full variable domain, its missing parts supplied by reference TRBV15 and TRBJ2-1, is DAMVIQNPRYQVTQFGKPVTLSCSQTLNHNVMYWYQQKSSQAPKLLFHYYDKDFNNEADTPDNFQSRRPNTSFCFLDIRSPGLGDTAMYLCATSRDRRLVNEQFFGPGTRLTVL.